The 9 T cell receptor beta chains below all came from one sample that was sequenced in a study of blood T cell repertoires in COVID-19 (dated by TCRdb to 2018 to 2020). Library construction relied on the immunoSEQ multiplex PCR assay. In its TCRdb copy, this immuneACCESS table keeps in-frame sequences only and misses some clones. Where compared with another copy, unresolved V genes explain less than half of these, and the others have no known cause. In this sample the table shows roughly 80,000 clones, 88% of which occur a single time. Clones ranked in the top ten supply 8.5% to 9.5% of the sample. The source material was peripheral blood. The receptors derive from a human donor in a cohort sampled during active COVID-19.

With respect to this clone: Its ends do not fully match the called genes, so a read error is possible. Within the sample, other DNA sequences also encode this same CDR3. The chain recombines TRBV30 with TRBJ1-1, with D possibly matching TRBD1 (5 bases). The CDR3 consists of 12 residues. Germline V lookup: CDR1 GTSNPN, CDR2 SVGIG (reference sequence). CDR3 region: CASEGGATEAFF. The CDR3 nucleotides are TGTGCCTCAGAAGGAGGGGCCACTGAAGCTTTTTTT. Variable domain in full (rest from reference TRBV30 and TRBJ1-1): SQTIHQWPATLVQPVGSPLSLECTVEGTSNPNLYWYRQAAGRGLQLLFYSVGIGQISSEVPQNLSASRPQDRQFILSSKKLLLSDSGFYLCASEGGATEAFFGQGTRLTVV.

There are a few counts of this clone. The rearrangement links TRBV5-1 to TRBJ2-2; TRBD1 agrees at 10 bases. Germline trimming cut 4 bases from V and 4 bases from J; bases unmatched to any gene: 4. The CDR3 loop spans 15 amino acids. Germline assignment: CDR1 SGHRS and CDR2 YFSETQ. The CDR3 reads CASSPGTGVTGELFF. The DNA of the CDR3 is TGCGCCAGCAGCCCCGGGACAGGGGTCACCGGGGAGCTGTTTTTT.

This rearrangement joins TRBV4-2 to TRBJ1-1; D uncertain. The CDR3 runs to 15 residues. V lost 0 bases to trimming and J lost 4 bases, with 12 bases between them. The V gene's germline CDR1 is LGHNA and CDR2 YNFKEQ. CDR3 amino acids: CASSQDEGLFTEAFF. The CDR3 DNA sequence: TGTGCCAGCAGCCAAGACGAGGGATTATTCACTGAAGCTTTCTTT.

The chain's CDR3 is CASSRWGGTSGGTDTQYF. In nucleotides, the CDR3 is TGTGCCAGCAGCCGGTGGGGAGGCACTAGCGGGGGGACAGATACGCAGTATTTT. The gene calls are TRBV7-9 and TRBJ2-3; TRBD2 matches at 12 bases. The V gene's germline CDR1 is SEHNR and CDR2 FQNEAQ (reference sequence). CDR3 length: 18 amino acids. J was trimmed by 3 bases and V by 5 bases; bases with no gene match: 12.

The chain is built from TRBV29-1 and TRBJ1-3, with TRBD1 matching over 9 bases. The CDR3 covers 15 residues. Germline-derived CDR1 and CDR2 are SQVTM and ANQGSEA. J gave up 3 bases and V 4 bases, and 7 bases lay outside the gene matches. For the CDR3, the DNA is TGCAGCGTTGTTCTGGGGACAGGGAATGGAAACACCATATATTTT. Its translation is CSVVLGTGNGNTIYF.

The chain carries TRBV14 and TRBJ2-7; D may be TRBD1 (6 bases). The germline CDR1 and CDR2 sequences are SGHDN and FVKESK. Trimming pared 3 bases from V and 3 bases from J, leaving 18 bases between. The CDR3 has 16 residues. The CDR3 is CASSHFLSTGIYEQYF. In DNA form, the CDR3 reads TGTGCCAGCAGCCACTTTTTGAGTACAGGGATCTACGAGCAGTACTTC.

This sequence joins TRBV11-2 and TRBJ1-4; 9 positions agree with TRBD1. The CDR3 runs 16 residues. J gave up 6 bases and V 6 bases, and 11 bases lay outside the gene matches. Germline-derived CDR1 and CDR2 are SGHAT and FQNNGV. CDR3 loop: CASSLNSGQGHEKLFF. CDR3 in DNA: TGTGCCAGCAGTCTCAACTCGGGACAGGGCCATGAAAAACTGTTTTTT. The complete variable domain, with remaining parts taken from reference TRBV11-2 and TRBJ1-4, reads EAGVAQSPRYKIIEKRQSVAFWCNPISGHATLYWYQQILGQGPKLLIQFQNNGVVDDSQLPKDRFSAERLKGVDSTLKIQPAKLEDSAVYLCASSLNSGQGHEKLFFGSGTQLSVL.

DNA of the CDR3: TGTGCCAGCTCAGTACAGGGTTCTACTGAAGCTTTCTTT. It specifies CASSVQGSTEAFF. The V call is TRBV18, the J call TRBJ1-1, with TRBD1 as a possible D gene (6 bases). The CDR3 is 13 amino acids. Trimming left V 5 bases short and J 5 bases short, with 12 bases between. Germline V gives CDR1 KGHSH, CDR2 LQKENI.

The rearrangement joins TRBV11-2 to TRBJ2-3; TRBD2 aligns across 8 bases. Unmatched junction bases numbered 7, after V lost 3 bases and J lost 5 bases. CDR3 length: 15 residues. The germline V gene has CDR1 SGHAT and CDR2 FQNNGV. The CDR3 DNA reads TGTGCCAGCAGCTTGGCGGGACTAGGAGTAGATACGCAGTATTTT. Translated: CASSLAGLGVDTQYF.